This passage covers 18 T cell receptor beta chains from one sample sequenced in a study of blood T cell repertoires in COVID-19 (dated by TCRdb to between 2020 and 2021). The receptor library was made with the immunoSEQ multiplex PCR assay. Not all clones reach the TCRdb copy of this immuneACCESS table, which keeps in-frame sequences only. Checked studies attribute under half of the gap to unresolved V genes and leave the rest unexplained. For this sample the table gives 150,000 to 190,000 clones, of which 75% to 90% were detected only once. The top ten constitute about 2.4% of the sample. The sample comprised peripheral blood. These receptors came from a woman between 65 and 79 years old with acute or convalescent COVID-19.

The chain links TRBV4-3 to TRBJ1-4, with D possibly being TRBD1 (5 bases). The CDR3 loop spans 15 amino acids. Per the germline V gene, CDR1 is LGHNA and CDR2 is YSLEER. The V gene lost 4 bases and the J gene lost 4 bases, with 13 bases spanning the gap. The CDR3 sequence is CASSRDRSLNEKLFF. CDR3 DNA sequence: TGCGCCAGCAGCCGAGACAGATCCCTTAATGAAAAACTGTTTTTT.

This clone was counted only a few times. CDR3 amino acids: CASSQSVFLDTQYF. DNA for the CDR3: TGCGCCAGCAGCCAATCGGTTTTTTTGGATACGCAGTATTTT. The rearrangement joins TRBV4-3 to TRBJ2-3; D unclear. With 2 bases removed from V and 6 bases from J, the gap between germline ends came to 12 bases. Per the germline V gene, CDR1 is LGHNA and CDR2 is YSLEER. The length of the CDR3 is 14 residues.

The chain joins TRBV4-1 to TRBJ1-5; D call uncertain. The V and J ends lost 4 bases and 3 bases respectively, with 10 bases between them. The CDR3 is 14 amino acids. CDR1 is MGHRA, CDR2 YSYEKL, per germline. The CDR3 reads CASSLSEVNQPQHF. The CDR3 nucleotides are TGCGCCAGCAGCCTCAGTGAAGTCAATCAGCCCCAGCATTTT.

The chain uses TRBV19 and TRBJ2-3; D perhaps matches TRBD2 (5 bases). Germline V gene sequence: CDR1 LNHDA, CDR2 SQIVND (reference sequence). V lost 3 bases and J 0 bases, leaving 10 bases between the germline ends. The CDR3 extends over 15 amino acids. CDR3 DNA sequence: TGTGCCAGTAGTATTTCGGGGTTTAGCACAGATACGCAGTATTTT. Amino acid sequence: CASSISGFSTDTQYF.

CDR3 in DNA: TGTGCCAGCAGCCGTCGGACAGGGGCCGGGGAGCTGTTTTTT. It specifies CASSRRTGAGELFF. The chain uses TRBV11-3 and TRBJ2-2; 9 bases fit TRBD1. Looked up from germline, CDR1 is SGHNT and CDR2 is YENEEA. CDR3 length: 14 amino acids. The V gene end was trimmed by 5 bases and the J gene end by 6 bases; junction bases not matched to a gene: 4.

The V call is TRBV6-5, the J call TRBJ2-3, with 9 bases lining up with TRBD1. Trimming took 5 bases from V and 3 from J; bases not matched to a gene: 6. From germline, CDR1 is MNHEY and CDR2 SVGAGI. The CDR3 is 15 residues long. The DNA of the CDR3 is TGTGCCAGCAGTCCGGGACAGGGAGGAACAGATACGCAGTATTTT. It specifies CASSPGQGGTDTQYF.

The chain employs TRBV19 and TRBJ1-5; D is perhaps TRBD1 (5 bases). The V and J ends lost 4 bases and 0 bases respectively, with 13 bases between them. CDR3 length: 16 amino acids. Germline CDR1 and CDR2: LNHDA and SQIVND (reference sequence). The CDR3 DNA reads TGTGCCAGTAGTACTGGGACTTCTCCTAGCAATCAGCCCCAGCATTTT. Protein: CASSTGTSPSNQPQHF.

CDR3 in DNA: TGTGCCAGCAGTAAAACCGGACTCACCGGGGAGCTGTTTTTT. Its translation is CASSKTGLTGELFF. The V and J genes are TRBV6-5 and TRBJ2-2; weak D call: TRBD2 (5 bases). This CDR3 has 14 amino acids. Deletions cut 5 bases from V and 4 bases from J, with 11 bases between. Germline-derived CDR1 and CDR2 are MNHEY and SVGAGI.

This clone was seen a handful of times. CDR3 sequence (DNA): TGTGCCAGCAGCCGAGGCGAGTCGGCGAATCGCGAGCAGTACGTC. Residues: CASSRGESANREQYV. The chain links TRBV11-2 to TRBJ2-7; D is unclear. The CDR3 sequence is 15 residues long. Germline CDR1 SGHAT, CDR2 FQNNGV. V lost 5 bases, J lost 6 bases, and 20 bases lay in between.

This chain links TRBV7-2 with TRBJ2-4; 9 bases are a match to TRBD1. J lost 1 base, V lost 1 base, and 5 bases had no gene match. CDR3 length equals 17 residues. Germline loops: CDR1 SGHTA, CDR2 FQGNSA. The CDR3, as DNA: TGTGCCAGCAGCTTAGGGACAGGGGTGTTGGCCAAAAACATTCAGTACTTC. It encodes CASSLGTGVLAKNIQYF. Complete variable domain (other parts from reference TRBV7-2 and TRBJ2-4): GAGVSQSPSNKVTEKGKDVELRCDPISGHTALYWYRQSLGQGLEFLIYFQGNSAPDKSGLPSDRFSAERTGGSVSTLTIQRTQQEDSAVYLCASSLGTGVLAKNIQYFGAGTRLSVL.

The chain links TRBV6-6 to TRBJ1-5; 8 nucleotides align to TRBD1. Germline V gene lookup returns CDR1 MNHNY and CDR2 SVGAGI (reference sequence). CDR3 size: 16 residues. The J segment lost 3 bases and the V segment lost 5 bases, leaving 9 bases of the junction unmatched. CDR3 amino acids: CASSPRGRKVNQPQHF. The CDR3 DNA sequence: TGTGCCAGCAGTCCCAGGGGGCGGAAGGTCAATCAGCCCCAGCATTTT.

The chain couples TRBV3-1 (or the pseudogene TRBV3-2) to TRBJ2-2; D is uncertain. The CDR3 consists of 17 residues. The germline V and J ends were trimmed by 0 bases and 0 bases, with 11 bases remaining between them. Germline values: CDR1 LGHDT, CDR2 YNNKEL (reference sequence). CDR3 in amino acids: CASSQDRFRSNTGELFF. As DNA, the CDR3 is TGTGCCAGCAGCCAAGATCGGTTCCGATCGAACACCGGGGAGCTGTTTTTT.

This rearrangement joins TRBV19 to TRBJ1-2, with a weak D call TRBD1 (6 bases). CDR1 and CDR2 from the germline V gene are LNHDA and SQIVND (reference sequence). The CDR3 spans 15 residues. V lost 4 bases to trimming and J lost 6 bases, with 18 bases between them. The CDR3 bases are TGTGCCAGTAGTAAGACAGCTGGGGGCCAGCATGGCTACACCTTC. It yields the protein CASSKTAGGQHGYTF. The variable domain in full, completed from reference TRBV19 and TRBJ1-2, reads DGGITQSPKYLFRKEGQNVTLSCEQNLNHDAMYWYRQDPGQGLRLIYYSQIVNDFQKGDIAEGYSVSREKKESFPLTVTSAQKNPTAFYLCASSKTAGGQHGYTFGSGTRLTVV.

The CDR3 nucleotides read TGCGCCAGCAGCTTACTAGCGGGGGAACGAACAGATACGCAGTATTTT. Protein: CASSLLAGERTDTQYF. This rearrangement joins TRBV5-1 to TRBJ2-3; 11 nucleotides match TRBD2. Per the germline V gene, CDR1 is SGHRS and CDR2 is YFSETQ. The V segment lost 2 bases and the J segment 3 bases; nucleotides outside the gene matches: 5. This CDR3 region has 16 residues.

The rearrangement links TRBV4-1 to TRBJ1-5, with 10 bases matching TRBD1. After removal of 0 bases from V and 4 bases from J, the junction contained 9 bases not matched to a gene. Germline V gives CDR1 MGHRA, CDR2 YSYEKL. CDR3 length: 18 amino acids. CDR3 nucleotides: TGCGCCAGCAGCCAAGATCAAGGACAGGGGGTGAAGAATCAGCCCCAGCATTTT. This gives the protein CASSQDQGQGVKNQPQHF.

The rearrangement uses TRBV6-2 or TRBV6-3 and TRBJ1-2; D gene unclear. Per the germline V gene, CDR1 is MNHEY and CDR2 is SVGEGT. CDR3 length: 15 residues. Trimming removed 2 bases at V and 1 base at J, with 11 bases between. Here the CDR3 reads CASSYGSLLNYGYTF. The CDR3 nucleotides read TGTGCCAGCAGTTACGGTAGCCTACTTAACTATGGCTACACCTTC.

This rearrangement joins TRBV29-1 to TRBJ1-4, with TRBD1 matching over 8 bases. CDR3 length equals 12 residues. Losses at the gene ends were 5 bases for V and 8 bases for J; bases not matched to a gene: 4. Germline CDR1 is SQVTM and CDR2 is ANQGSEA. The DNA for the CDR3 is TGCAGCGTTCGACAGGGGAGGGAAAAACTGTTTTTT. It yields the protein CSVRQGREKLFF.

V usage is TRBV3-1 (or the pseudogene TRBV3-2) and J usage is TRBJ1-4; TRBD1 matches at 7 bases. With V trimmed by 4 bases and J by 7 bases, 15 bases remained unmatched. Germline loops: CDR1 LGHDT, CDR2 YNNKEL (reference sequence). The CDR3 loop spans 17 amino acids. CDR3 protein: CASSLAGTVSAREKLFF. The CDR3 bases are TGTGCCAGCAGCCTGGCCGGGACAGTGTCAGCCCGTGAAAAACTGTTTTTT.